This T cell receptor beta chain was found in a study of PD-L1 blockade in urothelial cancer. Study at large: Patients with male sex and bladder-origin urothelial cancer accounted for about 85% of the roughly 29 enrolled. Blood analysis occurred 3 weeks (second dose) and 6 weeks after treatment start.

Data came from immunoSEQ multiplex PCR; TCRdb stores just in-frame clones and leaves some out. Altogether approximately 51,000 clones are present, more than 75% being singletons, with the ten largest covering 16%. Material: PBMCs, obtained around atezolizumab (anti-PD-L1) treatment. The TCR was taken from a man aged 60-69 years with urothelial cancer.

In DNA form, the CDR3 reads TGTGCCAGCAGCTTGGGGTCGAGGGCTGGGGCCAACGTCCTGACTTTC. It yields the protein CASSLGSRAGANVLTF. The V and J genes are TRBV5-8 and TRBJ2-6, with D perhaps TRBD2 (5 bases). The CDR3 contains 16 residues. CDR1 is SGHTS and CDR2 is YDEGEE in the germline V gene. Deletions cut 0 bases from V and 2 bases from J, with 9 bases between. The entire variable domain, with the rest obtained from reference TRBV5-8 and TRBJ2-6, is as follows: EAGVTQSPTHLIKTRGQQATLRCSPISGHTSVYWYQQALGLGLQFLLWYDEGEERNRGNFPPRFSGRQFPNYSSELNVNALELEDSALYLCASSLGSRAGANVLTFGAGSRLTVL.